The source of this T cell receptor (beta chain) is a study of graft-versus-host responses after intestinal transplantation. The repertoire was sequenced with immunoSEQ multiplex PCR; TCRdb's copy has only in-frame clones and lacks some. The sample lists approximately 86,000 clones, roughly 91% occurring once. This clone appeared a single time. Its antigen remains unidentified. This CDR3 contains 14 residues. V was pared by 2 bases and J by 8 bases, with 7 bases of the junction left unmatched. The V gene's germline CDR1 is GTSNPN and CDR2 SVGIG (reference sequence). The V gene is TRBV30, the J gene TRBJ1-2; 11 bases match TRBD1. This TCR came from a human donor who received an intestinal transplant. The sample here was unstimulated CD4+ T cells sorted from spleen or lymph node cells, taken before intestinal transplant. The CDR3 sequence: CAWSSADRGHGYTF. For the CDR3, the DNA is TGTGCCTGGAGTAGCGCGGACAGGGGGCACGGCTACACCTTC.